This T cell receptor beta chain is from a study of shared T cell receptors in the human thymus. Data came from immunoSEQ multiplex PCR; TCRdb stores just in-frame clones and leaves some out. The profile shows some 760,000 clones, approximately 83% of them singletons. The length of the CDR3 is 14 residues. Germline V gene data show CDR1 as SGHRS and CDR2 as YFSETQ. V lost 4 bases, J lost 7 bases, and 15 bases lay in between. The data also belong to a second study, concerning human thymus T cells.

The clonotype comes from a girl under three years old with a congenital heart defect. V gene TRBV5-1 combines with J gene TRBJ1-5; D uncertain. The sample taken for sequencing was thymocytes. The CDR3 spells CASSPTSLGQPQHF. In DNA, the CDR3 is TGCGCCAGCAGCCCAACTTCTCTCGGGCAGCCCCAGCATTTT.